These 14 T cell receptor beta chains were sequenced from one sample in a study of human T cells and chemical hapten exposure. The sample's time point: patch test 2, 6 weeks after DPC sensitization. Treatment: therapeutic diphenylcyclopropenone sensitization with weekly scalp DPC. TCRdb analysed the RACE reads with MiXCR anew, one entry per CDR3 protein. The top ten clones hold roughly 5.4% of a sample with approximately 350,000 distinct CDR3 sequences, about 6.9% of them seen once. Sample: whole blood, taken in connection with sensitization to the hapten diphenylcyclopropenone (DPC). The receptors come from a woman aged 18-29 years with alopecia areata. Some clones in this sample may be carry-over from other donors' samples.

The J gene is TRBJ2-2, the V gene TRBV6-5; D gene unclear. This CDR3 comprises 15 residues. CDR1 and CDR2 (germline): MNHEY, SVGAGI. The germline V and J ends were trimmed by 6 bases and 1 base, with 12 bases remaining between them. The CDR3 sequence is CASRSGRKNTGELFF. As DNA, the CDR3 is TGTGCCAGCAGATCCGGGCGGAAGAACACCGGGGAGCTGTTTTTT.

The sample holds many counts of this clonotype. This chain links TRBV24-1 with TRBJ2-3; 13 positions match TRBD2. The CDR3 is 16 residues long. With V trimmed by 5 bases and J by 4 bases, 5 bases remained unmatched. In germline, CDR1 is KGHDR, CDR2 SFDVKD. The CDR3 DNA reads TGTGCCACCAGTGTTACCGGGACTAGCGGGGCAGATACGCAGTATTTT. Translating gives CATSVTGTSGADTQYF.

V usage is TRBV28 and J usage is TRBJ2-1, with TRBD2 matching over 11 bases. The length of the CDR3 is 17 residues. Germline lookup yields CDR1 MDHEN and CDR2 SYDVKM. V dropped 5 bases and J dropped 5; count of bases not matched to a gene: 11. The DNA for the CDR3 is TGTGCCAGCAGTAGTAGCGGGGGGGCGGTCGCGAACAATGAGCAGTTCTTC. Translation gives CASSSSGGAVANNEQFF.

This clonotype was detected ten times or more. The chain recombines TRBV2 with TRBJ2-5; D is unclear. The CDR3 has 13 amino acids. Trimming removed 7 bases at V and 0 bases at J, with 9 bases between. CDR1 is SNHLY, CDR2 FYNNEI, per germline. The CDR3 reads CASTRSYQETQYF. The CDR3 DNA follows: TGTGCCAGCACGCGGTCCTACCAAGAGACCCAGTACTTC. Together with reference TRBV2 and TRBJ2-5, the CDR3 gives the full variable domain: EPEVTQTPSHQVTQMGQEVILRCVPISNHLYFYWYRQILGQKVEFLVSFYNNEISEKSEIFDDQFSVERPDGSNFTLKIRSTKLEDSAMYFCASTRSYQETQYFGPGTRLLVL.

Only a few counts were recorded for this clonotype. J is TRBJ2-1 and V is TRBV28; 8 nucleotides match TRBD1. The CDR3 totals 14 residues. With V trimmed by 4 bases and J by 6 bases, 5 bases remained unmatched. CDR1 MDHEN and CDR2 SYDVKM come from the germline V gene. The CDR3 reads CASSSGQAVNEQFF. The CDR3 DNA reads as TGTGCCAGCAGTTCGGGACAGGCCGTCAATGAGCAGTTCTTC.

The chain combines TRBV2 with TRBJ1-1; D gene ambiguous. The ends were cut back, 2 bases at V and 5 bases at J, with 9 bases in the middle. CDR3 length equals 13 residues. Germline V lookup: CDR1 SNHLY, CDR2 FYNNEI. This CDR3 is CASSEKKRTEAFF. Written as DNA, the CDR3 is TGTGCCAGCAGTGAAAAAAAGAGGACTGAAGCTTTCTTT.

Many counts were recorded for this clonotype. The V and J genes are TRBV6-5 and TRBJ1-2; 7 positions match TRBD1. The V gene's germline CDR1 is MNHEY and CDR2 SVGAGI. The V gene end was trimmed by 2 bases and the J gene end by 3 bases; junction bases not matched to a gene: 6. The CDR3 is 15 residues long. The CDR3 nucleotides read TGTGCCAGCAGTTACGCCAGACAGGGCGACTATGGCTACACCTTC. Amino acids: CASSYARQGDYGYTF.

The V and J genes are TRBV4-3 and TRBJ2-7; 7 bases line up with TRBD1. The germline CDR1 and CDR2 sequences are LGHNA and YSLEER. The CDR3 is 15 residues long. The ends lost 2 bases at V and 3 bases at J; junction bases unmatched: 7. The CDR3 region is CASSQTTGLSYEQYF. CDR3 bases: TGCGCCAGCAGCCAAACGACAGGGCTTAGCTACGAGCAGTACTTC.

This clonotype turned up a few times. CDR3 protein: CASSPTGTGGYGYTF. DNA of the CDR3: TGTGCCAGCAGCCCTACCGGGACAGGGGGCTATGGCTACACCTTC. This chain connects TRBV7-8 to TRBJ1-2; 11 bases are a match to TRBD1. The CDR3 extends over 15 amino acids. Germline V gene data show CDR1 as SGHVS and CDR2 as FQNEAQ. V lost 5 bases to trimming and J lost 4 bases; unmatched junction nucleotides: 6.

The table lists this clonotype with many counts. V is TRBV12-3 or TRBV12-4 and J is TRBJ1-2; the match to TRBD1 covers 7 bases. This CDR3 contains 14 residues. Unmatched junction bases numbered 6, after V lost 3 bases and J lost 5 bases. The CDR3 region has the DNA TGTGCCAGCAGTTTGATGGACAGGATTTATGGCTACACCTTC. Its protein is CASSLMDRIYGYTF.

This clonotype was detected a few times. CDR3 protein: CASSPGGIEAFF. The CDR3 DNA follows: TGTGCCAGCTCACCAGGAGGGATCGAAGCTTTCTTT. The V and J genes are TRBV18 and TRBJ1-1; D unresolved. Trimming removed 2 bases from V and 8 bases from J, with 9 bases in between. Germline V gene lookup returns CDR1 KGHSH and CDR2 LQKENI. The CDR3 covers 12 residues.

This clonotype came up many times. The chain links TRBV6-2 or TRBV6-3 to TRBJ1-1, with a weak D call TRBD1 (5 bases). CDR1 and CDR2 from the germline V gene are MNHEY and SVGEGT. The CDR3 length is 13 residues. Trimming pared 5 bases from V and 5 bases from J, leaving 12 bases between. CDR3 residues: CASSPVKGTEAFF. The CDR3 region has the DNA TGTGCCAGCAGTCCCGTGAAGGGGACTGAAGCTTTCTTT.

This clonotype has ten or more counts. The V call is TRBV6-5, the J call TRBJ1-1, with D perhaps matching TRBD1 (6 bases). Trimming pared 6 bases from V and 3 bases from J, leaving 14 bases between. Germline V gene sequence: CDR1 MNHEY, CDR2 SVGAGI. The CDR3 totals 14 residues. CDR3 in amino acids: CASSPGTQHTEAFF. CDR3 nucleotides: TGTGCCAGCAGCCCCGGGACACAGCACACTGAAGCTTTCTTT.

The chain employs TRBV7-9 and TRBJ2-1, with D uncertain. Germline values: CDR1 SEHNR, CDR2 FQNEAQ (reference sequence). The CDR3 sequence is 14 residues long. The germline V and J ends were trimmed by 4 bases and 4 bases, with 11 bases remaining between them. The CDR3 nucleotides read TGTGCCAGCAGCTCCGCTTTTTCTTACAATGAGCAGTTCTTC. Encoded protein: CASSSAFSYNEQFF.